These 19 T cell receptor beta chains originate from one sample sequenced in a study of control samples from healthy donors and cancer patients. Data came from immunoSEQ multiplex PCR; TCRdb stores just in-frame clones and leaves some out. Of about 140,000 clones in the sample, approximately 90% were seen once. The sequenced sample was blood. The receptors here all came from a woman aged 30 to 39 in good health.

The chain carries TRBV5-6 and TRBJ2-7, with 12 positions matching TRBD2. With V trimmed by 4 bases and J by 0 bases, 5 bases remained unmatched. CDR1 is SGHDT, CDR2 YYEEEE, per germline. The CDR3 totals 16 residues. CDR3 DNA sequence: TGTGCCAGCAGCCGGGGGACTAGCGGGTTCTCCTACGAGCAGTACTTC. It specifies CASSRGTSGFSYEQYF.

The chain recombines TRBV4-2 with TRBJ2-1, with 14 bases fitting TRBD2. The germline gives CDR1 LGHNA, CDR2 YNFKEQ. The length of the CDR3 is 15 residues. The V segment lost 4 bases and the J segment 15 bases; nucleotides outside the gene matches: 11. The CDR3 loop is CASSLSFPGLAGVFF. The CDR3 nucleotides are TGTGCCAGCAGCCTTTCCTTTCCGGGACTAGCGGGAGTGTTCTTC.

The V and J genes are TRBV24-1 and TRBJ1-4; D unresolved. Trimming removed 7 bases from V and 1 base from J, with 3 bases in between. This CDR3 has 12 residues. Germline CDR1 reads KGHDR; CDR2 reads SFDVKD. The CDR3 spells CATRGTNEKLFF. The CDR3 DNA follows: TGTGCCACCAGGGGAACTAATGAAAAACTGTTTTTT.

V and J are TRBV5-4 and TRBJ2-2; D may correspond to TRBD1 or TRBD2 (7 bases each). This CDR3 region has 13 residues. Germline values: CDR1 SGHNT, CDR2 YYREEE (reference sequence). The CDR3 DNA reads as TGTGCAACTTCGGCAGGGGGGGCCGGGGAGCTGTTTTTT. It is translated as CATSAGGAGELFF.

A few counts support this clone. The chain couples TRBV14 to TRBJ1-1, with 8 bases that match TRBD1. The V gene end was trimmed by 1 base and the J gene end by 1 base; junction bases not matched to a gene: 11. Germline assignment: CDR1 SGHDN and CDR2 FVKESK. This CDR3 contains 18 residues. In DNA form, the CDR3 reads TGTGCCAGCAGCCAAGGTCCCCCACGGGACAGGAGGAACACTGAAGCTTTCTTT. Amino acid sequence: CASSQGPPRDRRNTEAFF.

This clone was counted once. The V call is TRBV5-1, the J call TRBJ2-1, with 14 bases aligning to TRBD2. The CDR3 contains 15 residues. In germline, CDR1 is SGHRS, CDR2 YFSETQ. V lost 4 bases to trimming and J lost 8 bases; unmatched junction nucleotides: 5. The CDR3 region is CASSEGLAGVYEQFF. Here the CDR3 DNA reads TGCGCCAGCAGCGAGGGACTAGCGGGAGTCTATGAGCAGTTCTTC.

The chain's CDR3 is CASSLSSLGSYNEQFF. CDR3 nucleotides: TGTGCCAGCAGTTTATCATCGTTGGGGTCCTACAATGAGCAGTTCTTC. V usage is TRBV28 and J usage is TRBJ2-1; no clear D. This CDR3 has 16 amino acids. CDR1 and CDR2 (germline): MDHEN, SYDVKM. Trimming took off 1 base at V and 1 base at J, with 11 bases between the two ends.

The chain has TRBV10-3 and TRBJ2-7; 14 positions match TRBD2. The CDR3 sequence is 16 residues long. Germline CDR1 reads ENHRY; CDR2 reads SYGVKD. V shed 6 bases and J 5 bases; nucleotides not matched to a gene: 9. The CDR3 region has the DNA TGTGCCATCAGCCCTCGACTAGCGGGAGGGTTCCACGAGCAGTACTTC. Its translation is CAISPRLAGGFHEQYF.

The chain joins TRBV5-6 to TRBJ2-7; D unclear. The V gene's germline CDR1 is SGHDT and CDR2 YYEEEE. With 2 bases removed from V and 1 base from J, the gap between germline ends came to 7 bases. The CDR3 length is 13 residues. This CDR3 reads CASSFGYSYEQYF. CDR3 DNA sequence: TGTGCCAGCAGCTTCGGCTATTCCTACGAGCAGTACTTC.

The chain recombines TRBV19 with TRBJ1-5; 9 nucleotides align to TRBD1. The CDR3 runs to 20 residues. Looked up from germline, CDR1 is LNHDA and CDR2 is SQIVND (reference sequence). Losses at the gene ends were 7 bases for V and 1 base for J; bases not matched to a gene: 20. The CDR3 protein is CASTLAGTGWDIRSNQPQHF. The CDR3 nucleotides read TGTGCCAGTACCCTAGCCGGGACAGGGTGGGATATACGCAGCAATCAGCCCCAGCATTTT. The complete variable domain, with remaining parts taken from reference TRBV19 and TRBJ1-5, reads DGGITQSPKYLFRKEGQNVTLSCEQNLNHDAMYWYRQDPGQGLRLIYYSQIVNDFQKGDIAEGYSVSREKKESFPLTVTSAQKNPTAFYLCASTLAGTGWDIRSNQPQHFGDGTRLSIL.

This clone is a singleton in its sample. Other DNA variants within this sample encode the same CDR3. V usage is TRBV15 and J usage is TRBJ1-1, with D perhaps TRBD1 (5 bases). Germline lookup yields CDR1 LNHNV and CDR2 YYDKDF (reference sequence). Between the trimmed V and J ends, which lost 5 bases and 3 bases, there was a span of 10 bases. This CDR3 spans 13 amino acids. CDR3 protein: CATSPRGDTEAFF. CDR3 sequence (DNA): TGTGCCACCAGCCCTCGGGGGGACACTGAAGCTTTCTTT.

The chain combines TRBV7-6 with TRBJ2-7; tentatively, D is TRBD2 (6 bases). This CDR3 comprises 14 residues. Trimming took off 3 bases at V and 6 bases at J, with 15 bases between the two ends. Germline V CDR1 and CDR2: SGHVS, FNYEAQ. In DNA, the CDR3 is TGTGCCAGCAGCTTTGGAGGGGCGACGGTCGAGCAGTACTTC. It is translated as CASSFGGATVEQYF.

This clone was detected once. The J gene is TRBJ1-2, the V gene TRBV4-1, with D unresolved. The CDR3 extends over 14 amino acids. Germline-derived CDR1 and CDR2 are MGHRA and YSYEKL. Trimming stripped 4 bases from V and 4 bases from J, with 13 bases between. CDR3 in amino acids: CASSPLMGVYGYTF. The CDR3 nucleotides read TGCGCCAGCAGCCCGCTCATGGGAGTCTATGGCTACACCTTC.

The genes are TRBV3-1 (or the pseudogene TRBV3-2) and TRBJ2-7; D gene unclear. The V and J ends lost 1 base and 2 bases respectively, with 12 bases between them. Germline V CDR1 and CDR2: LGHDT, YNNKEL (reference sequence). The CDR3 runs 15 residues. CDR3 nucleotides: TGTGCCAGCAGCCAAGGGACGGCTCTCCCCTACGAGCAGTACTTC. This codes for CASSQGTALPYEQYF.

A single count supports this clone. CDR3 in amino acids: CASSLTGRADTGELFF. DNA for the CDR3: TGTGCCAGCAGCTTAACCGGCAGGGCAGACACCGGGGAGCTGTTTTTT. V and J are TRBV7-3 and TRBJ2-2, with D possibly matching TRBD1 (5 bases). Trimming pared 0 bases from V and 3 bases from J, leaving 11 bases between. The CDR3 length is 16 residues. Germline V lookup: CDR1 SGHTA, CDR2 FQGTGA.

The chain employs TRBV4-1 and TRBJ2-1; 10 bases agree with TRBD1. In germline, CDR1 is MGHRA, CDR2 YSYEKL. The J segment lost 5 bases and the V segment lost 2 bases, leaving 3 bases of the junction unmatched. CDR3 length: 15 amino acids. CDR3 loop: CASSQPDRGDNEQFF. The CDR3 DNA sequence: TGCGCCAGCAGCCAACCGGACAGGGGGGACAATGAGCAGTTCTTC.

CDR3 sequence (DNA): TGTGCCTGGATAGGGGAACAGGGCGACTTGGCCTACAATGAGCAGTTCTTC. Protein: CAWIGEQGDLAYNEQFF. The V gene is TRBV30, the J gene TRBJ2-1, with D tentatively TRBD1 (6 bases). Germline-derived CDR1 and CDR2 are GTSNPN and SVGIG (reference sequence). This CDR3 comprises 17 residues. The V gene lost 4 bases and the J gene lost 2 bases, with 21 bases spanning the gap.

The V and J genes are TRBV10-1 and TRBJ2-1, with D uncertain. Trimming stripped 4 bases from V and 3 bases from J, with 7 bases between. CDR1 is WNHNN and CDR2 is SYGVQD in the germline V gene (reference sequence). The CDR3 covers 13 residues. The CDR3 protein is CASSVGNYNEQFF. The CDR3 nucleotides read TGCGCCAGCAGTGTTGGGAACTACAATGAGCAGTTCTTC.

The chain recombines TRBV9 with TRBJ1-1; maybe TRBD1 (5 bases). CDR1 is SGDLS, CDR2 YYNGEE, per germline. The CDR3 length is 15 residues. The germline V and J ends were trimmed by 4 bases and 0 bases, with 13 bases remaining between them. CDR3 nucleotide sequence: TGTGCCAGCAGCCCCTCAGGGTACATGAACACTGAAGCTTTCTTT. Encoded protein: CASSPSGYMNTEAFF.